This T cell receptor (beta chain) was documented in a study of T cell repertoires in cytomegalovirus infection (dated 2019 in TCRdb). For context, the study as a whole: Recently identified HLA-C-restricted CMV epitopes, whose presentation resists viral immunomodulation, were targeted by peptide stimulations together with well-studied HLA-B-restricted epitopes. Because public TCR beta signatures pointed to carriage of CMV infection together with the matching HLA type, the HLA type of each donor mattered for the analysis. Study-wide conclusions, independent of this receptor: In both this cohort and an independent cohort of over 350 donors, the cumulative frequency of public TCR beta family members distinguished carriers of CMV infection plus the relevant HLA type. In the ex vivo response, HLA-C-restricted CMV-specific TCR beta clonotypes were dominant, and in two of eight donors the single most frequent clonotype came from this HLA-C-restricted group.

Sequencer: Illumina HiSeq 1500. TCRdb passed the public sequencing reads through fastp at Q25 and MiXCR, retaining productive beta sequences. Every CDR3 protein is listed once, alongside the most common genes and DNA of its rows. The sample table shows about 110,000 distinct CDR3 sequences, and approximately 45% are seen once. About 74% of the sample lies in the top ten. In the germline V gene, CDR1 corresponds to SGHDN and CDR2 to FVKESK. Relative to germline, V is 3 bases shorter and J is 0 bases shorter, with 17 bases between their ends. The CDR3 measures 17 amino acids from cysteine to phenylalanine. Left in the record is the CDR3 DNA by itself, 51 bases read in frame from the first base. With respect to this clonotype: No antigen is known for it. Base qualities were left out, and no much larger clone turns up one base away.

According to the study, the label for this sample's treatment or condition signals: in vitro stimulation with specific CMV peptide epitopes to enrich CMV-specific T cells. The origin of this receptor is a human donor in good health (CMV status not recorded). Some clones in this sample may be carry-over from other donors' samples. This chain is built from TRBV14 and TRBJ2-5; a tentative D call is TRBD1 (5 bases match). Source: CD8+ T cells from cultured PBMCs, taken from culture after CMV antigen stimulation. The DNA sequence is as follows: TGTGCCAGCAGCCAGACGGGCTCCTGGGGCTACCAAGAGACCCAGTACTTC. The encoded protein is CASSQTGSWGYQETQYF.